This T cell receptor (beta chain) originates from a study of cytomegalovirus exposure and HLA in healthy donors. Primers included in the PCR were 60 Vbeta and 13 Jbeta primers. Authors' analysis steps: The authors later counted roughly 87 million unique TCR beta chains, some 12 million of them shared. Using immunoSEQ multiplex PCR, the repertoire was profiled, and TCRdb retains in-frame clones only, with some absent. V, J and clone size are those of that table, while D and trimming were read from the DNA. The data contain tens of thousands of clones, approximately 71% of them seen just once; the ten biggest clones take up 2% to 2.5%. Study-wide points: In an earlier analysis, productive rearrangement rates for most beta V segments clustered near 87% or 30%. Reports described diagnosis of cytomegalovirus status by the classifier as highly specific and sensitive.

In regard to this clone: The antigen is not known.

Germline CDR1 is SGHRS and CDR2 is YFSETQ. Germline trimming cut 1 base from V and 3 bases from J; bases unmatched to any gene: 4. CDR3 length: 14 residues. This clonotype was obtained from a man in his forties in good health and CMV-seronegative. This chain joins TRBV5-1 and TRBJ2-7; 7 nucleotides agree with TRBD2. Material: PBMCs. The CDR3 region is CASSLSASGYEQYF. The CDR3 DNA sequence: TGCGCCAGCAGCTTGAGTGCTAGCGGCTACGAGCAGTACTTC.